This T cell receptor (beta chain) was recovered during a study of cytomegalovirus exposure and HLA in healthy donors (dated by TCRdb to about 2017). Regarding the complete study: In an earlier analysis of around 540 of the donors, approximately 260 Gb of sequence data and 90 million to 120 million unique TCR beta sequences from approximately 180 million T cells were reported. Of the roughly 400 genotyped donors, roughly 85% fell in the genetic ancestry cluster associated with self-reported Caucasian donors. A later genetic analysis took genome-wide SNP genotypes for about 55% of the 666 donors and used that subset as a discovery cohort. The study was designed to test whether signatures of past pathogen exposure could be identified by cataloging public T cell receptors. A later analysis re-analyzed previously published TCR beta repertoires from approximately 670 donors and added high-resolution HLA genotyping to study TCR occurrence patterns. To decide whether each TCR beta V gene segment behaved as functional or pseudogenic, an earlier analysis of fewer than 750 of the donors relied on high-throughput TCR beta sequencing. To predict cytomegalovirus infection status, the study brought together high-throughput TCR immunosequencing, statistical association of individual TCRs with disease status, and machine learning. Every discovery cohort repertoire had been produced on one sequencing platform. Both class I and class II loci were covered by HLA typing, at four-digit resolution. Typing coverage varied by locus: roughly 620-640 donors for A, B, C, DRB1 and DQB1; under 550 for DQA1; about 590 for DPA1; fewer than 480 for DPB1. Donor age, sex, ethnicity and CMV serostatus were compiled alongside the repertoire data. The study profiled the T cell repertoires of more than 500 subjects by immunosequencing and related them to cytomegalovirus serostatus. In the later analysis, no new phenotypic data were used to find candidate immune exposures; instead, reliance was placed on TCR beta sequences and their occurrence across donors. An early release that covered several hundred HLA-typed donors contained around 300 gigabases of sequencing data and 75 million to 100 million unique TCR sequences. Because of strong linkage in the cohort, five DR-DQ haplotypes were treated as single units for association and clustering. Across about 380 genotyped donors of the cohort, an average of approximately 240,000 unique TCR beta nucleotide sequences per donor were sequenced, and roughly 20% of those sequences were non-productive. Along with the approximately 700-subject first cohort, a separate validation cohort of roughly 110 different subjects was used.

The CDR3, from cysteine to phenylalanine, totals 19 residues. The CDR3 DNA has 57 bases and is translated from base 1. V is clipped by 4 bases and J by 0 bases, and the sequence between their germline boundaries is 22 bases long. CDR1 and CDR2 are read off the germline V gene as KGHSH and LQKENI. Library construction relied on the immunoSEQ multiplex PCR assay. A mixture of 60 forward primers for TCR Vbeta segments and 13 reverse primers for TCR Jbeta segments was used in the multiplex PCR. The CDR3 region of rearranged TCR beta genes was amplified from genomic DNA with a multiplex PCR assay. The Illumina HiSeq System was used to sequence the amplified TCR beta libraries as 87-base-pair reads. On the study's bioinformatics: In a later analysis, 77 million or so unique TCR beta chains were counted across the 666 repertoires, and roughly 9.9 million of these chains were shared by at least two donors. Raw reads were error-corrected and collapsed into unique sequences by a nearest-neighbor algorithm in which closely related sequences were merged to remove PCR and sequencing errors. CDR3 sequences were aligned to IMGT reference sequences to assign V, D and J gene segments. For a sequence to be retained, a match of at least six nucleotides was required to both a V gene segment and a J gene segment. Rearrangements were classified as productive when the CDR3 lacked stop codons and remained in frame with V and J, and all other rearrangements were classified as non-productive. CDR3 was defined according to IMGT convention as the region running from the second conserved V-encoded cysteine to the conserved J-encoded phenylalanine. The earlier analysis of about 500 of the donors excluded sequences that lacked an unambiguous match to a single V gene segment. In an earlier analysis of around 590 of the donors, a V segment was called functional when productive rearrangements were above 56.7%, and segregating when the standard deviation between donors exceeded 5%. To diagnose cytomegalovirus status from the catalog of TCR beta chain sequences, a statistical classification framework was built. In a later analysis, V and J genes were assigned by comparing TCR nucleotide sequences against IMGT/GENE-DB human TR gene sequences. The TCRdist pipeline was used in a later analysis to assign CDR3 sequences and most-parsimonious VDJ recombination scenarios. A later analysis defined each TCR beta chain by its CDR3 amino acid sequence plus V-gene family, and excluded reads lacking a unique V-gene family. To address suspected cross-contamination and a sequencing artifact, a later analysis removed a few hundred highly shared, low-generation-probability nucleotide sequences. For each public chain, a later analysis derived a clonal expansion index from normalized ranks of inferred template counts within each repertoire. In a later analysis, generation probabilities were computed with a VDJ recombination model fitted to out-of-frame rearrangements, and the resulting probabilities were checked against IGoR. Hypergeometric tests were used in a later analysis to score TCR-TCR, TCR-HLA and TCR-CMV co-occurrence, with a repertoire-size bias correction applied to the TCR pairs. A later analysis estimated false discovery rates by permuting HLA or CMV assignments 20 times. In a later analysis, co-occurring TCRs were grouped using DBSCAN, with TCRdist sequence similarity added in when clustering inside HLA-allele-positive subsets. Repertoires with fewer than 30,000 or more than 120,000 public chains, plus five repertoires with anomalous nucleotide sharing, were excluded from co-occurrence clustering. Not all clones reach the TCRdb copy of this immuneACCESS table, which keeps in-frame sequences only. Checked studies attribute under half of the gap to unresolved V genes and leave the rest unexplained. From that table come the V and J calls and clone size; the DNA was used to work out D and trimming. The table for this sample lists fewer than 130,000 clones; 65% to 80% of them were counted only once. Of the sample, roughly 5.6% falls within the top ten clones.

Beyond this particular receptor, the publication reports: The sequencing pipeline was judged likely to have produced a cluster of highly shared sequence variants as a technical artifact. The study listed over 150 TCR beta chains as associated with cytomegalovirus. According to a later analysis, parvovirus B19, influenza, CMV and Epstein-Barr virus appeared linked to several top co-occurrence clusters. Linkage disequilibrium might explain the correlated functional status among segregating V segments, but an unknown experimental factor could not be excluded. In a later analysis, some 18,000 TCR beta sequences were associated with specific HLA alleles at a false discovery rate of 0.05. According to the authors, the approach could potentially be generalized to other disease states and immunological phenotypes. Roughly 15 rarely observed V segments, including chromosome 9 orphons, were excluded from the earlier analysis of about 610 of the donors because counts were too low. When HLA alleles, especially DR and DQ, strongly co-occurred, TCR associations were difficult to assign to individual alleles. Some IMGT-functional V segments, including TRBV6-2 and TRBV6-3, could not be distinguished by the 87-base-pair reads and were therefore excluded. In a later analysis, TCR association rates were found to vary across HLA loci, with the most associated TCRs seen for DRB1 alleles and the fewest for HLA-C alleles. An association between a missense DCLRE1C variant and V-gene and J-gene trimming of TCR beta chains was found in a later genetic analysis and replicated in an independent cohort. HLA typing was unavailable for some donors at each locus, so association tests used only the typed subset. CMV serostatus was the only immune exposure information available for the cohort. The classifier was reported to diagnose cytomegalovirus status with high specificity and sensitivity in both the original cohort and the validation cohort. In an earlier analysis of approximately 600 of the donors, most TCR beta V segments were observed in productive rearrangements about 87% or about 30% of the time, broadly matching IMGT annotations. Roughly uniform sequencing depth across donors was assumed in presence/absence analyses, although this assumption may not hold. A further reported finding was that TCR beta sequences accurately predicted the HLA-A and HLA-B alleles for most subjects in the first cohort. In a later analysis, HLA-associated TCR beta chains showed more clonal expansion and lower generation probabilities than non-associated chains that were equally common. Across donors, most TCR sequences were observed very rarely, whereas some public TCRs were present in many individuals. According to a later analysis, most CMV-associated TCR beta chains appeared to be HLA-restricted, and the HLA associations seemed to be driven largely by CMV exposure. In this cohort, only TCR beta chains were sequenced, and detectable features were limited by the absence of alpha or paired-chain data. According to a later genetic analysis, donors in an Asian-associated ancestry cluster had fewer N-insertions in productive TCRs than the roughly 700-donor mean. In vitro tests confirmed that a few of the cytomegalovirus-associated TCR beta chains recognize cytomegalovirus antigens.

This clone was counted once. The target of this receptor is not known. No much larger clone is present one base from it, and per-base qualities are unavailable. The cohort was made up of roughly 670 healthy bone marrow donors. All cohort members were sampled while nominally healthy, although unrecorded immune exposures were likely present. The donor was CMV seropositive and belonged to the group of about 290 seropositive cohort members. A peripheral blood sample was provided by each donor, and peripheral blood mononuclear cells were used for TCR beta sequencing. The Qiagen DNeasy Blood Extraction Kit was used to extract genomic DNA from the blood cell samples.

The receptor chain draws on TRBV18 and TRBJ1-5; the D gene is possibly TRBD1, with 6 bases matching. The TCR comes from a female donor in good health and CMV-seropositive. Sequenced material: PBMCs. The DNA is as follows: TGTGCCAGCTCACTTACCTCGGGACACCAACCTTATAGCAATCAGCCCCAGCATTTT. Its amino acids are CASSLTSGHQPYSNQPQHF.